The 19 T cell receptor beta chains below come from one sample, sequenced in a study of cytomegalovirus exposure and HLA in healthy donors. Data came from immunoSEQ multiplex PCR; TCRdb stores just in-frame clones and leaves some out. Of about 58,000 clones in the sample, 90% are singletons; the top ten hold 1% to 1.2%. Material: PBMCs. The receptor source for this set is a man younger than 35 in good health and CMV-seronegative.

The CDR3 sequence is CAWSVQGATEAFF. CDR3 nucleotides: TGTGCCTGGAGTGTACAGGGGGCCACTGAAGCTTTCTTT. The rearrangement uses TRBV30 and TRBJ1-1, with 9 bases that match TRBD1. V lost 0 bases and J lost 4; bases outside the gene matches: 0. From germline, CDR1 is GTSNPN and CDR2 SVGIG (reference sequence). This CDR3 contains 13 residues.

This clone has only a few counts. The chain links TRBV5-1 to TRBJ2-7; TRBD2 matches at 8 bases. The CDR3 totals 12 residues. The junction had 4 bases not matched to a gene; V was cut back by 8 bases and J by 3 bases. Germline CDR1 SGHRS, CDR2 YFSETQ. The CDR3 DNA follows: TGCGCCAGGGCGGGAGGACTCTACGAGCAGTACTTC. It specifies CARAGGLYEQYF. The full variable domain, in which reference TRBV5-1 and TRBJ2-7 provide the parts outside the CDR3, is KAGVTQTPRYLIKTRGQQVTLSCSPISGHRSVSWYQQTPGQGLQFLFEYFSETQRNKGNFPGRFSGRQFSNSRSEMNVSTLELGDSALYLCARAGGLYEQYFGPGTRLTVT.

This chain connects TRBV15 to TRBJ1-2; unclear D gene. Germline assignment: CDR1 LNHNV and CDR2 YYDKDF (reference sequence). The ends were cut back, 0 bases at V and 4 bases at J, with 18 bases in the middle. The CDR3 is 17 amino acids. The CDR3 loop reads CATSRESGSAVLYGYTF. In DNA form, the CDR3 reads TGTGCCACCAGCAGAGAATCTGGTTCGGCGGTGCTCTATGGCTACACCTTC.

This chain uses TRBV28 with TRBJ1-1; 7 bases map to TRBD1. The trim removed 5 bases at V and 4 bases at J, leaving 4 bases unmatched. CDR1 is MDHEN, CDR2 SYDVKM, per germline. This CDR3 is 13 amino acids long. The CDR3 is CASSQGGSTEAFF. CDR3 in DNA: TGTGCCAGCAGTCAGGGGGGAAGCACTGAAGCTTTCTTT. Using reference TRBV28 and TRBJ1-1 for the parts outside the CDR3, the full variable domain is DVKVTQSSRYLVKRTGEKVFLECVQDMDHENMFWYRQDPGLGLRLIYFSYDVKMKEKGDIPEGYSVSREKKERFSLILESASTNQTSMYLCASSQGGSTEAFFGQGTRLTVV.

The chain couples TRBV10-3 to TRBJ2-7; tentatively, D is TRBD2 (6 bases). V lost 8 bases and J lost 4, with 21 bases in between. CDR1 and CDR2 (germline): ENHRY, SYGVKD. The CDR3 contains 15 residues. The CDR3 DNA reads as TGTGCCATCGCTTGGCCTAGCGATAAACCTTACGAGCAGTACTTC. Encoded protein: CAIAWPSDKPYEQYF.

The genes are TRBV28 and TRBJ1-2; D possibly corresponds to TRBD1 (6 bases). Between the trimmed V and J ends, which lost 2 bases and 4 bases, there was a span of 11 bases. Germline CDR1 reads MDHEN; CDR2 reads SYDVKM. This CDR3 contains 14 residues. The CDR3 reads CASSLGGQTYGYTF. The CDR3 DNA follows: TGTGCCAGCAGTTTAGGCGGACAGACCTATGGCTACACCTTC.

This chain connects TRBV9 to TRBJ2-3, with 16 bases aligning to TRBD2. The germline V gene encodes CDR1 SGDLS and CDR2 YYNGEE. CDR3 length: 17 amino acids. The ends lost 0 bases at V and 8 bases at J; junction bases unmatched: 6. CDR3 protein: CASSVEGLAGGPGTQYF. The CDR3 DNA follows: TGTGCCAGCAGCGTAGAGGGACTAGCGGGAGGGCCGGGTACGCAGTATTTT.

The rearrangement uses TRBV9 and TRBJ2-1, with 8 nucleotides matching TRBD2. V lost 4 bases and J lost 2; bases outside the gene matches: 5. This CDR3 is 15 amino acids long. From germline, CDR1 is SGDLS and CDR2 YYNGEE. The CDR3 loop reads CASSQSGSTYNEQFF. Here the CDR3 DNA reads TGTGCCAGCAGCCAAAGCGGGAGTACCTACAATGAGCAGTTCTTC.

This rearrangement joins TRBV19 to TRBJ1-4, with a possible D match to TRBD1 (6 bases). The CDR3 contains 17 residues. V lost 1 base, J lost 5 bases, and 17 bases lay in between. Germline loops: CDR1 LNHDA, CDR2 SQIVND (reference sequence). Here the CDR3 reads CASSIARTGIYNEKLFF. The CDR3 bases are TGTGCCAGTAGTATAGCCCGAACAGGGATTTACAATGAAAAACTGTTTTTT.

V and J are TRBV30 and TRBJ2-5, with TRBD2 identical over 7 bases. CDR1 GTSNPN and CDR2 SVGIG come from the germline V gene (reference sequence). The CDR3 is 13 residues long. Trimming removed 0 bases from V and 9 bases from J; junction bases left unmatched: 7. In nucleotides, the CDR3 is TGTGCCTGGAGTGTAGGGAGCGGGATGTCCCAGTACTTC. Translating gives CAWSVGSGMSQYF. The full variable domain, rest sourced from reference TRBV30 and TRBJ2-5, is SQTIHQWPATLVQPVGSPLSLECTVEGTSNPNLYWYRQAAGRGLQLLFYSVGIGQISSEVPQNLSASRPQDRQFILSSKKLLLSDSGFYLCAWSVGSGMSQYFGPGTRLLVL.

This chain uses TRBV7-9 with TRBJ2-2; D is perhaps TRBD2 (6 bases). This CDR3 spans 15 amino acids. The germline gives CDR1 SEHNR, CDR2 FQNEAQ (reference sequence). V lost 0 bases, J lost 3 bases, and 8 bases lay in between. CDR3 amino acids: CASSLAQRDTGELFF. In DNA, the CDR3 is TGTGCCAGCAGCTTAGCCCAGCGGGACACCGGGGAGCTGTTTTTT.

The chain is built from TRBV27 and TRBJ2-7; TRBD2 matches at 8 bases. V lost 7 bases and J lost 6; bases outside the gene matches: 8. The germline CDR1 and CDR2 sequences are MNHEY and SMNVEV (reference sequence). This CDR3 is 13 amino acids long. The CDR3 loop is CASTTRGGREQYF. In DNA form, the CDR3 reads TGTGCCAGCACCACACGGGGGGGGCGCGAGCAGTACTTC.

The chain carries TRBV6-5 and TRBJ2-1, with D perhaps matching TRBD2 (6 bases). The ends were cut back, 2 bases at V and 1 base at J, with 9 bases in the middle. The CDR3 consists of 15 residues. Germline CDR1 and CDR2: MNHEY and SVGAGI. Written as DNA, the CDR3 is TGTGCCAGCAGTTACGGGGCGGGATCCTACAATGAGCAGTTCTTC. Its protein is CASSYGAGSYNEQFF.

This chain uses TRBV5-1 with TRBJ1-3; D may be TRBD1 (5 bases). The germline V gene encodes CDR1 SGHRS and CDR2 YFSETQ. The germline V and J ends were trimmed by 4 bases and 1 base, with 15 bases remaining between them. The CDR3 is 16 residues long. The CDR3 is CASSPAGRGSGNTIYF. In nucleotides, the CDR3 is TGCGCCAGCAGCCCGGCTGGTAGGGGATCTGGAAACACCATATATTTT. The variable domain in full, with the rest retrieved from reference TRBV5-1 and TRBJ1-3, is KAGVTQTPRYLIKTRGQQVTLSCSPISGHRSVSWYQQTPGQGLQFLFEYFSETQRNKGNFPGRFSGRQFSNSRSEMNVSTLELGDSALYLCASSPAGRGSGNTIYFGEGSWLTVV.

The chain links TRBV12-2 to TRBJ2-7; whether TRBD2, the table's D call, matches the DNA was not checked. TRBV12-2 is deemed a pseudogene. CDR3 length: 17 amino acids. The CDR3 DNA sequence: TGTGCAAGTCGCTTAACTCGCCATCTAGCGGAGTACTACGAGCAGTACTTC. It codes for CASRLTRHLAEYYEQYF.

The chain's CDR3 is CASSFKGTGTFLELFF. CDR3 sequence (DNA): TGTGCCAGCAGTTTCAAGGGGACAGGAACCTTTTTGGAGCTGTTTTTT. The rearrangement uses TRBV27 and TRBJ2-2; 8 bases align to TRBD1. The CDR3 spans 16 residues. The germline V gene has CDR1 MNHEY and CDR2 SMNVEV (reference sequence). Trimming removed 3 bases from V and 10 bases from J; junction bases left unmatched: 13.

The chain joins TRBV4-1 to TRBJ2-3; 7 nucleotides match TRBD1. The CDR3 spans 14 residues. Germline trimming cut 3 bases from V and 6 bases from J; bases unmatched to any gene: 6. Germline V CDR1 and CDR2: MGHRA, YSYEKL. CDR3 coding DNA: TGCGCCAGCAGCCAGACGGTACAGGGGGATACGCAGTATTTT. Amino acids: CASSQTVQGDTQYF.

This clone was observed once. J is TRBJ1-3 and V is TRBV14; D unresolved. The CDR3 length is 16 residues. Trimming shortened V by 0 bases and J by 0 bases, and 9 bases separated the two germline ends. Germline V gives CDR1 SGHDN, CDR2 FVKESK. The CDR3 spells CASSQDSSYSGNTIYF. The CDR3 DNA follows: TGTGCCAGCAGCCAAGATTCTTCTTACTCTGGAAACACCATATATTTT.

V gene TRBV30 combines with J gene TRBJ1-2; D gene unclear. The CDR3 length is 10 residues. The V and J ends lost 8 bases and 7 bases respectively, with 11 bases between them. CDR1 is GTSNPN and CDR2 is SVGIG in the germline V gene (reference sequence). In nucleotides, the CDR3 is TGTGCCACAACCGGAGGTGGCTACACCTTC. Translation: CATTGGGYTF. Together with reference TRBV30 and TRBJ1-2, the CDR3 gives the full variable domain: SQTIHQWPATLVQPVGSPLSLECTVEGTSNPNLYWYRQAAGRGLQLLFYSVGIGQISSEVPQNLSASRPQDRQFILSSKKLLLSDSGFYLCATTGGGYTFGSGTRLTVV.